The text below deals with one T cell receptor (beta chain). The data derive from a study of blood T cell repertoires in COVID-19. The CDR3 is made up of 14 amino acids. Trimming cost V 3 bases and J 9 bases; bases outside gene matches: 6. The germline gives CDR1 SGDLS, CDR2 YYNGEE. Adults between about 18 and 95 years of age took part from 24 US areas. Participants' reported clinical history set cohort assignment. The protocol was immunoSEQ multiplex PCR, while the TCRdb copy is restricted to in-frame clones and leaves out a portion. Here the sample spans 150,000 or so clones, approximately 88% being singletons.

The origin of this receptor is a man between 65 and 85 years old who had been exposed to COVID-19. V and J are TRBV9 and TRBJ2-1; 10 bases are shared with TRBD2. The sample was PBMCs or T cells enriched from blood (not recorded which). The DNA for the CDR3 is TGTGCCAGCAGCGGGACTAGCGGCGGCGGTGAGCAGTTCTTC. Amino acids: CASSGTSGGGEQFF.